This TCR beta chain was sequenced for a study of shared clonotypes between healthy human individuals (dated by TCRdb to 2018 to 2021). The study in broad terms: The cohort included a few men and a couple of women between 18 and 49 years of age. For each donor, CD4 naive and CD4 memory were each given three plates, CD8 naive was given two plates, and CD8 memory was given one plate. Blood TCR repertoires of five healthy adults were deeply sequenced to estimate repertoire size and the extent of clonotype sharing between individuals. To increase sequencing depth and limit assay-specific biases, different laboratories used diverse techniques to prepare libraries and sequence TCR repertoires. Between about 0.85 and 10 billion PBMCs per donor were obtained by leukapheresis. Broader findings and caveats from the paper: Because the study included only a small number of donors, the genetic and exposure-history diversity represented was limited. Incomplete sequencing was indicated by rarefaction of sorted-subset datasets, despite the large sequencing depth. Sampling was restricted to blood, and TCR repertoires in tissue are likely to differ from TCR repertoires in blood. About 4.5% of naive CD4, 3.5% of naive CD8, approximately 2.2% of memory CD4, and about 0.4% of memory CD8 clonotypes were shared across a few donors. Naive subsets generally had larger estimated clonotype richness than memory subsets did. Pairwise subsampling led to the expectation that sequencing depth would affect the degree of clonotype sharing among donors. Higher generation probabilities were observed for clonotypes shared by all four sorted-subset donors than for non-shared clonotypes.

From its cysteine to its phenylalanine, the CDR3 spans 16 amino acids. Just CDR3 DNA is preserved here, 48 bases in frame from base 1. The germline V gene (reference sequence) supplies CDR1 LNHDA and CDR2 SQIVND. Here V drops 3 bases and J drops 6 bases, and the junction holds 9 bases not matched to any gene. On this clone: Its binding antigen is unknown. No much larger clone is present one base from it, and per-base qualities are unavailable.

Using the deep immunoSEQ assay, TCR CDR3 regions were amplified from genomic DNA by multiplex PCR. For each cell subset, the extracted genomic DNA was distributed evenly across all wells of several immunoSEQ 96-well plates, and each plate served as one replicate. For sorted subsets, about 220 ng of genomic DNA, equivalent to about 30,000 T cell genomes, went into each replicate PCR. The purified libraries were quantified using a Qubit 3.0 fluorometer, sized with a Bioanalyzer 2100, and then quantified again using the KAPA Library Quantification kit. Each immunoSEQ 96-well plate was sequenced on its own single-read 150-cycle Illumina NextSeq 550 flow cell. The study's processing was this. Because only junctional sequences without quality scores were contained in the immunoSEQ output, filtering matching that applied to full-length reads could not be performed. Sequences were annotated with PyIR, a Python wrapper for IgBLAST v1.9, using IMGT germline references to assign V/J genes and CDR3. Reads were filtered out if the reads had weak V/J assignments (E-value above 1e-6), no CDR3, stop codons, out-of-frame junctions, or ambiguous translated residues. V3J clonotypes were defined as sequences sharing the same inferred V gene, J gene, and CDR3 amino acid sequence. To compute the percentage overlap between repertoires, the number of shared unique clonotypes was divided by the size of the smaller repertoire. Repertoire richness was assessed with RTK rarefaction, the Chao1 estimator, and Recon v2.1 estimates of unobserved clonotypes. For all TCRbeta clonotypes obtained by the gDNA method from four donors, generation probabilities were computed with OLGA. TCRdb re-hosts the immuneACCESS table, in-frame sequences only. Its copies lack some clones; in the studies checked, an unresolved V gene accounts for under half of them, and the cause for the rest is not known. V, J and clone size were drawn from that table, and D and trimming were deduced from the DNA. Across this sample there are around 2.3 million clones, with around 95% seen only once. Roughly 0.13% of the sample goes to the ten largest clones.

The donors were healthy, HIV-negative adults with no recently reported acute infections or vaccinations. All donors were Caucasian adults living in Nashville, Tennessee, USA. CD4+ T cells were enriched by magnetic negative selection, after which naive cells were positively selected on CD45RA and the negative fraction was taken as the memory subset. Blood was obtained by leukapheresis, after which PBMCs were separated by Ficoll-Histopaque density gradient centrifugation and cryopreserved in liquid nitrogen vapor phase. Analytical flow cytometry was used to check the purity and quantity of every magnetically sorted T cell population. Genomic DNA was isolated from each sorted fraction and quantified by UV absorbance on a Nanodrop 2000c.

The TCR originated in a man aged 18 to 29 in good health. Source material: naive CD4+ T cells sorted from blood. Sample cell subset or site, as interpreted from the label and publication: CD45RA+ positively selected. The chain joins TRBV19 to TRBJ1-5; TRBD1 matches 9 bases in the middle. The CDR3 reads CASSITGTGRGQPQHF. The base sequence is TGTGCCAGTAGTATTACCGGGACAGGGAGGGGTCAGCCCCAGCATTTT. Reference TRBV19 and TRBJ1-5 proteins supply the regions before and after the CDR3; the full variable domain is: DGGITQSPKYLFRKEGQNVTLSCEQNLNHDAMYWYRQDPGQGLRLIYYSQIVNDFQKGDIAEGYSVSREKKESFPLTVTSAQKNPTAFYLCASSITGTGRGQPQHFGDGTRLSIL.